The entry that follows covers one T cell receptor (beta chain) sequence. Its antigen is currently unknown. Profiled with immunoSEQ multiplex PCR; TCRdb holds only in-frame clones, not every one. The table shows tens of thousands of clones, with almost 85% occurring only once. Blood draws occurred at baseline, cycle 4 day 1, and cycle 7 day 1. This CDR3 region has 15 residues. V was pared by 8 bases and J by 6 bases, with 15 bases of the junction left unmatched. Germline values: CDR1 LNHDA, CDR2 SQIVND (reference sequence). The record originates from a study of OX40 agonist ivuxolimab in advanced cancers. Across the whole study: The dose-escalation cohort had hepatocellular carcinoma, melanoma, renal cell or head and neck cancer.

The study's findings and limits: CD8+ T cells showed, on average, more clonal expansion than CD4+ cells. Among the lowest peripheral clonal expansion occurred in 0.1-3.0 mg/kg partial responders.

Sequencing was performed on CD4+ or CD8+ T cells sorted from blood, taken in a trial of the OX40 agonist ivuxolimab. This clonotype was sampled from an adult with an advanced solid tumor such as melanoma, head and neck, liver or kidney cancer. The rearrangement uses TRBV19 and TRBJ1-1; TRBD1 matches 7 bases. The CDR3 DNA follows: TGTGCCAGTTCAAACAGGGGCCCGGAGGGGGCTGAAGCTTTCTTT. Protein sequence: CASSNRGPEGAEAFF.